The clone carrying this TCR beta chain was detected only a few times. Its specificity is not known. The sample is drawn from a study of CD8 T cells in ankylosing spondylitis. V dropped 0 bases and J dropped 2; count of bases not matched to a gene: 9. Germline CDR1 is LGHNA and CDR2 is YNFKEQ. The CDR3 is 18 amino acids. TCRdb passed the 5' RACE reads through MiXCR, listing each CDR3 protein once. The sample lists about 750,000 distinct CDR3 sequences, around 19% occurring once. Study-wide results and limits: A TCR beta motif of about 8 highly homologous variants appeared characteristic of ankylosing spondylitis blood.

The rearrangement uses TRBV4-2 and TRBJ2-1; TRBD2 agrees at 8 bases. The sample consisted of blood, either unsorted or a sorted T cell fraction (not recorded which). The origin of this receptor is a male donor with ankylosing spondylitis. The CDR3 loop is CASSQDGGAGGTYNEQFF. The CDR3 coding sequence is TGTGCCAGCAGCCAAGATGGGGGGGCGGGAGGAACCTACAATGAGCAGTTCTTC.